The entry below gives a single TCR beta chain sequence along with its context. Antigen: not known. CDR1 MNHEY and CDR2 SMNVEV come from the germline V gene (reference sequence). Trimming left V 8 bases short and J 0 bases short, with 18 bases between. The CDR3 totals 16 residues. The sample is drawn from a study of blood T cells in healthy people across ages. Overall study: The capture of about one barcoded beta molecule per two T cells was achieved by template switching. Overall study results and limits: Long-lived donors had more naive CD4+ cells and higher diversity than aged donors.

The authors ran a second PCR of about 7 to 12 cycles using a sample-barcoded 5' primer and a J-beta primer mix. Carrying 12 random nucleotides, a template-switch adaptor labeled each individual cDNA molecule. TCRdb redid the calling of the 5' RACE reads with MiXCR, one entry per CDR3 protein. The table has around 1,100,000 distinct CDR3 sequences, roughly two fifths seen once. It was roughly 10 milliliters of peripheral blood that were drawn from each donor. The chain has TRBV27 and TRBJ2-3, with D tentatively TRBD2 (5 bases). The sequence was collected from a man between 18 and 35 years old in good health. Sequenced material: blood. The DNA for the CDR3 is TGTGCCAGCGGAGCCGGGAATGGCCTTAGCACAGATACGCAGTATTTT. Translated: CASGAGNGLSTDTQYF.